This T cell receptor beta chain was documented in a study of blood T cell repertoires in COVID-19. Germline-derived CDR1 and CDR2 are SGHRS and YFSETQ. V dropped 4 bases and J dropped 7; count of bases not matched to a gene: 10. This CDR3 has 15 amino acids. Profiled with immunoSEQ multiplex PCR; TCRdb holds only in-frame clones, not every one. The sample records about 160,000 clones, 79% being singletons. The sequencing sample was made of peripheral blood. This sequence joins TRBV5-1 and TRBJ1-2; 10 bases are shared with TRBD1. The clonotype originates from a woman aged 60-75 years with COVID-19, enrolled during active disease. This chain's CDR3 is CASSNAGTGVGGYTF. The CDR3 nucleotides are TGCGCCAGCAGCAACGCCGGGACAGGGGTAGGTGGCTACACCTTC. The variable domain in full, completed from reference TRBV5-1 and TRBJ1-2, reads KAGVTQTPRYLIKTRGQQVTLSCSPISGHRSVSWYQQTPGQGLQFLFEYFSETQRNKGNFPGRFSGRQFSNSRSEMNVSTLELGDSALYLCASSNAGTGVGGYTFGSGTRLTVV.